This TCR beta chain was sequenced in a study of cytomegalovirus exposure and HLA in healthy donors. Study results and limitations: There were 164 TCR beta chains listed as cytomegalovirus-associated. A prior analysis recorded that most TCR beta V segments were productive about 87% or about 30% of the time.

Concerning this clone itself: Its target is unknown.

This PCR relied on a set of 60 Vbeta primers and 13 Jbeta primers. Libraries were prepared by immunoSEQ multiplex PCR; TCRdb keeps only in-frame clonotypes and omits some of them. The table shows about 98,000 clones, with approximately 74% occurring only once. CDR1 SGHDN and CDR2 FVKESK come from the germline V gene. The CDR3 sequence is 14 residues long. Trimming took 1 base from V and 8 from J; bases not matched to a gene: 7. This clonotype was sampled from a male donor in good health and CMV-seronegative. The rearrangement uses TRBV14 and TRBJ1-2; 7 nucleotides agree with TRBD1. The sequenced material came from PBMCs. CDR3: CASSQAGRGSGYTF. For the CDR3, the DNA is TGTGCCAGCAGCCAAGCGGGCAGGGGGAGCGGCTACACCTTC.